The TCR beta chain under discussion was sequenced for a study of T cell repertoires in cytomegalovirus infection. As for the study in general: CMV infection together with matching HLA type was indicated by public TCR beta signatures.

TCRdb re-called the reads through MiXCR, storing one row per CDR3 protein. The sample carries roughly 500,000 distinct CDR3 sequences, around 35% recorded once. Study-level findings and limits: The response measured ex vivo was dominated by TCR beta clonotypes (HLA-C-restricted and CMV-specific). Based on cumulative public TCR beta family frequency, carriers of CMV plus the relevant HLA were identified.

This clonotype was observed at least ten times. The antigen is undetermined. V shed 0 bases and J shed 8 bases, with 19 bases lying between them. Germline V gene data show CDR1 as SGHTA and CDR2 as FQGNSA. This CDR3 region has 16 residues. The origin of this receptor is a human donor in good health (CMV status not recorded). Some clones in this sample may be carry-over from other donors' samples. The V call is TRBV7-2, the J call TRBJ1-2; D is uncertain. The sample here was cultured PBMCs, taken from culture after CMV antigen stimulation. The CDR3 spells CASSLASGPQGGGYTF. In nucleotides, the CDR3 is TGTGCCAGCAGCTTAGCCTCCGGGCCCCAAGGAGGAGGCTACACCTTC.